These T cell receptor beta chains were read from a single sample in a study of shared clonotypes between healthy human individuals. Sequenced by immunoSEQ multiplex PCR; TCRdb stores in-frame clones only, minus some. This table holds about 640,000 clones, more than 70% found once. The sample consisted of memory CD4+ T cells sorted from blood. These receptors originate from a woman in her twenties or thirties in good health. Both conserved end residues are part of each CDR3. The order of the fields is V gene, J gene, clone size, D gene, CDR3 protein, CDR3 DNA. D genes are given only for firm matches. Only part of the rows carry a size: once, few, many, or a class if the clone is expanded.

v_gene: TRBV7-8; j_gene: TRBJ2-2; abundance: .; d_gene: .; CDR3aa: CASSLRVTGELFF; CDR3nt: TGTGCCAGCAGCTTACGGGTTACCGGGGAGCTGTTTTTT
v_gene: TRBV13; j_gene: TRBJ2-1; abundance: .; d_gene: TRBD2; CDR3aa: CASSRKGLAYNEQFF; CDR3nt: TGTGCCAGCAGCCGTAAGGGACTAGCCTACAATGAGCAGTTCTTC
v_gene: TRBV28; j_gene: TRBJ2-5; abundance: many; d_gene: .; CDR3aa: CASSLTGGGQETQYF; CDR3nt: TGTGCCAGCAGTTTGACCGGTGGGGGGCAAGAGACCCAGTACTTC
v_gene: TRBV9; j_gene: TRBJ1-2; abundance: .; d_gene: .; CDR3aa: CASGSPGDYGYTF; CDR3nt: TGTGCCAGCGGATCCCCCGGCGACTATGGCTACACCTTC
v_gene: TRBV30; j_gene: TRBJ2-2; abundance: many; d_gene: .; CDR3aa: CAWDNWGTGELFF; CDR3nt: TGTGCCTGGGACAACTGGGGGACCGGGGAGCTGTTTTTT
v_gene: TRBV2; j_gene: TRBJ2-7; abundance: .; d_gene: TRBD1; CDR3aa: CASSGPGQSSYEQYF; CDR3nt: TGTGCCAGCAGTGGACCGGGACAGAGCTCCTACGAGCAGTACTTC
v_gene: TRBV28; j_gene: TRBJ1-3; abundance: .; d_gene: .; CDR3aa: CASNGGRRSGNTIYF; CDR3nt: TGTGCCAGCAACGGGGGTCGTCGCTCTGGAAACACCATATATTTT
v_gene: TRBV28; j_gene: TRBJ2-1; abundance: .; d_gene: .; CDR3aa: CASSPNSWGDWNSYNEQFF; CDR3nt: TGTGCCAGCAGTCCTAACTCTTGGGGGGACTGGAACTCCTACAATGAGCAGTTCTTC
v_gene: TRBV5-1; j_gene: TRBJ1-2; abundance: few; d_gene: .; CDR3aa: CASSRTGPNYGYTF; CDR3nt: TGCGCCAGCAGCCGAACAGGGCCTAACTATGGCTACACCTTC
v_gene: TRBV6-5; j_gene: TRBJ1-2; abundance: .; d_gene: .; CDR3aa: CASRPRRSGYTF; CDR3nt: TGTGCCAGCAGGCCCAGGAGGAGCGGCTACACCTTC
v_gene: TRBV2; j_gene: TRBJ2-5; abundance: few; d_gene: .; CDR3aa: CASSEWGETQYF; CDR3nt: TGTGCCAGCAGTGAATGGGGGGAGACCCAGTACTTC
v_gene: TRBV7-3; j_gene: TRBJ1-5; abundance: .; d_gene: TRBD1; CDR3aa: CASSEPGTVNQPQHF; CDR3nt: TGCGCCAGCAGCGAACCAGGGACAGTCAATCAGCCCCAGCATTTT
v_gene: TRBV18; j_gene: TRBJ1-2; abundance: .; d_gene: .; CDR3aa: CASSPLEGRDYGYTF; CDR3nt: TGTGCCAGCTCACCCCTTGAGGGCAGGGACTATGGCTACACCTTC
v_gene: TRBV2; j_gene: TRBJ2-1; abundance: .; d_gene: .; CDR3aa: CASSVPGADNEQFF; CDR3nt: TGTGCCAGCAGTGTGCCGGGAGCGGACAATGAGCAGTTCTTC
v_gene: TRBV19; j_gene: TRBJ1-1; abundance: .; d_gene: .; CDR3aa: CASRANTEAFF; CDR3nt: TGTGCCAGTAGAGCGAACACTGAAGCTTTCTTT
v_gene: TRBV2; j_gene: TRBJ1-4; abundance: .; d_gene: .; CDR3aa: CANARSGANEKLFF; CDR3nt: TGTGCCAACGCCCGTTCTGGGGCGAATGAAAAACTGTTTTTT
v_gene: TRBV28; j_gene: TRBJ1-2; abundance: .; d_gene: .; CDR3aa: CASSLLWSGGYTF; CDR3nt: TGTGCCAGCAGTCTCCTCTGGTCCGGTGGCTACACCTTC
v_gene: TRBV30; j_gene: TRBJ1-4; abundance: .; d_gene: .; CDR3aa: CAWRRMDSLFEKLFF; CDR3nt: TGTGCCTGGAGACGCATGGACAGCCTTTTCGAAAAACTGTTTTTT
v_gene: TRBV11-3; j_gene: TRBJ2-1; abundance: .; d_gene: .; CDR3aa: CASSLGLVGDNEQFF; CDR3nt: TGTGCCAGCAGCTTAGGCCTAGTTGGGGACAATGAGCAGTTCTTC
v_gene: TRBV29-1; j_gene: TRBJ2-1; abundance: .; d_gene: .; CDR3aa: CSVQTDWGPFNEQFF; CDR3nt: TGCAGCGTTCAAACCGATTGGGGACCCTTCAATGAGCAGTTCTTC
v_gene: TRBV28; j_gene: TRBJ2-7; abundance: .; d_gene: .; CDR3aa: CASSVTGFEQYF; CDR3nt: TGTGCCAGCAGTGTTACAGGGTTCGAGCAGTACTTC
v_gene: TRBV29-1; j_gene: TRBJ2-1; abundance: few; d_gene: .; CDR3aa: CSVVETSIYNEQFF; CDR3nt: TGCAGCGTTGTAGAGACGAGCATTTACAATGAGCAGTTCTTC
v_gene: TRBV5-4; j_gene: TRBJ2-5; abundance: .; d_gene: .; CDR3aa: CASSPLRGVETQYF; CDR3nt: TGTGCCAGCAGTCCACTCCGGGGCGTGGAGACCCAGTACTTC
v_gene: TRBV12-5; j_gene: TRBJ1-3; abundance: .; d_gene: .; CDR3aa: CASAGFPGNTIYF; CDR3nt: TGTGCTAGTGCGGGTTTTCCTGGAAACACCATATATTTT
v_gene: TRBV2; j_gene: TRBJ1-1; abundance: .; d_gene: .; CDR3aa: CASIEGAEAFF; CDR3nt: TGTGCCAGCATCGAGGGGGCTGAAGCTTTCTTT
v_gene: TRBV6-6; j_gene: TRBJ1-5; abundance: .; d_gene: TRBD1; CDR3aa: CASSRGQGMSQPQHF; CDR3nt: TGTGCCAGCAGCCGAGGACAGGGAATGTCTCAGCCCCAGCATTTT